Sequencing of this T cell receptor (beta chain) was carried out in a study of CD8 T cell repertoires and HIV-1 epitope variants. Study summary: T cells were cultured for 10 days with cytokines added on days 3 and 7.

This clone occurred once. Antigen: not known. Germline V gene lookup returns CDR1 WSHSY and CDR2 SAAADI. Losses at the gene ends were 2 bases for V and 4 bases for J; bases not matched to a gene: 4. The CDR3 has 14 residues. Method: immunoSEQ multiplex PCR; TCRdb's copy keeps in-frame clones and lacks some. The sample carries about 3,500 clones, just under 65% recorded once. Sequencing used cultured CD8+ T cells derived from PBMCs. The V call is TRBV10-2, the J call TRBJ1-2, with 7 bases that match TRBD1. This clonotype originated in a male donor with HIV. CDR3 amino acids: CASSEGTDLYGYTF. CDR3 bases: TGCGCCAGCAGTGAGGGGACAGACCTCTATGGCTACACCTTC.